The 22 T cell receptor beta chains presented below share a single source sample, sequenced in a study of blood T cell repertoires in COVID-19 (dated by TCRdb to 2018 to 2020). Libraries were built with the immunoSEQ multiplex PCR assay. TCRdb retrieved this table from immuneACCESS and kept in-frame rearrangements only. Not all clones are present; in checked studies, unresolved V genes account for under half, and no reason is known for the remainder. Present in this sample are about 350,000 clones, about 90% of which were seen just once. Roughly 3% of the sample goes to the ten largest clones. Sequenced material: peripheral blood. Receptors were obtained from a woman aged 18-29 years who had recovered from COVID-19.

The J gene is TRBJ2-3, the V gene TRBV4-1; 9 nucleotides match TRBD1. The ends lost 4 bases at V and 3 bases at J; junction bases unmatched: 5. Germline CDR1 MGHRA, CDR2 YSYEKL. CDR3 length: 15 residues. The CDR3 spells CASSRGTGLTDTQYF. CDR3 sequence (DNA): TGCGCCAGCAGCCGGGGGACAGGGTTGACAGATACGCAGTATTTT.

The chain carries TRBV7-9 and TRBJ2-3; the match to TRBD1 covers 9 bases. Looked up from germline, CDR1 is SEHNR and CDR2 is FQNEAQ (reference sequence). V shed 4 bases, J shed 2 bases, and the junction held 13 bases outside the gene matches. There are 18 residues in the CDR3. CDR3 bases: TGTGCCAGCAGCTCAAAGTCCCGGGACAGGGATTCCACAGATACGCAGTATTTT. Its protein product is CASSSKSRDRDSTDTQYF.

The V call is TRBV12-3 or TRBV12-4, the J call TRBJ1-2; D remains unclear. Between the trimmed V and J ends, which lost 4 bases and 7 bases, there was a span of 7 bases. The CDR3 loop spans 11 amino acids. The CDR3 loop reads CASSSTSGYTF. The CDR3 DNA reads as TGTGCCAGCAGTTCAACAAGTGGCTACACCTTC.

The rearrangement uses TRBV29-1 and TRBJ2-1, with TRBD2 matching 9 bases. V was pared by 7 bases and J by 7 bases, with 14 bases of the junction left unmatched. From germline, CDR1 is SQVTM and CDR2 ANQGSEA. The CDR3 has 15 residues. The CDR3 reads CSAKKGGRAWNEQFF. In DNA form, the CDR3 reads TGCAGCGCCAAAAAGGGCGGGAGGGCCTGGAATGAGCAGTTCTTC.

The chain combines TRBV5-6 with TRBJ1-1, with D perhaps matching TRBD1 (5 bases). Trimming left V 4 bases short and J 3 bases short, with 13 bases between. The CDR3 is 14 amino acids. In germline, CDR1 is SGHDT, CDR2 YYEEEE. CDR3: CASSLISGDTEAFF. CDR3 sequence (DNA): TGTGCCAGCAGCCTAATATCGGGGGACACTGAAGCTTTCTTT.

This rearrangement joins TRBV5-5 to TRBJ1-5, with D unclear. Trimming left V 0 bases short and J 6 bases short, with 10 bases between. CDR3 length: 14 amino acids. The germline gives CDR1 SGHKS, CDR2 YYEKEE (reference sequence). CDR3 residues: CASSLAGPGQPQHF. The CDR3 DNA is TGTGCCAGCAGCTTGGCAGGTCCCGGTCAGCCCCAGCATTTT.

The chain employs TRBV28 and TRBJ1-5; D is unclear. Trimming stripped 5 bases from V and 5 bases from J, with 22 bases between. Germline values: CDR1 MDHEN, CDR2 SYDVKM. The CDR3 totals 17 residues. The DNA of the CDR3 is TGTGCCAGCAGTCCCACGGGGAGGGTAGGGTGGCATCAGCCCCAGCATTTT. The encoded protein is CASSPTGRVGWHQPQHF.

V and J are TRBV7-2 and TRBJ1-4; 8 bases agree with TRBD1. V lost 1 base and J lost 5; bases outside the gene matches: 3. Germline CDR1 reads SGHTA; CDR2 reads FQGNSA. The CDR3 sequence is 15 residues long. This CDR3 reads CASSLVQGANEKLFF. The CDR3 DNA follows: TGTGCCAGCAGCTTAGTCCAGGGGGCGAATGAAAAACTGTTTTTT.

The genes are TRBV21-1 and TRBJ1-2; the table assigns TRBD1, which was not confirmed against the DNA. TRBV21-1 is noted as a pseudogene. The CDR3 consists of 12 residues. As DNA, the CDR3 is TGTGCCAGCAGCGCCCAGGACTATGGCTACACCTTC. This codes for CASSAQDYGYTF.

The CDR3 coding sequence is TGTGCTAGTGGTTTGGCGCGTAGCGACACCGGGGAGCTGTTTTTT. Its translation: CASGLARSDTGELFF. V gene TRBV12-5 combines with J gene TRBJ2-2, with D possibly matching TRBD2 (5 bases). Germline V gene sequence: CDR1 LGHNT, CDR2 FRNRAP. With 1 base removed from V and 3 bases from J, the gap between germline ends came to 9 bases. The CDR3 sequence is 15 residues long.

This clone turned up a few times. The sample contains more than one DNA sequence encoding this CDR3. V gene TRBV24-1 combines with J gene TRBJ2-2; D might be TRBD2 (6 bases). CDR3 size: 13 residues. Trimming left V 9 bases short and J 4 bases short, with 11 bases between. CDR1 is KGHDR and CDR2 is SFDVKD in the germline V gene. Here the CDR3 DNA reads TGTGCCACCGGGCGGGAAGTCACCGGGGAGCTGTTTTTT. Protein sequence: CATGREVTGELFF.

This clone showed up just once. The CDR3 sequence: CAWSTGVRNSPLHF. CDR3 in DNA: TGTGCCTGGAGTACAGGGGTTCGGAATTCACCCCTCCACTTT. This sequence joins TRBV30 and TRBJ1-6; TRBD1 matches 7 bases. Trimming cost V 2 bases and J 7 bases; bases outside gene matches: 5. Germline V lookup: CDR1 GTSNPN, CDR2 SVGIG (reference sequence). The CDR3 sequence is 14 residues long.

The chain employs TRBV30 and TRBJ1-2, with 10 bases fitting TRBD1. Germline CDR1 is GTSNPN and CDR2 is SVGIG (reference sequence). V shed 5 bases, J shed 1 base, and the junction held 7 bases outside the gene matches. The CDR3 is 15 residues long. The CDR3 sequence is CAWVWDRGFNYGYTF. The CDR3 DNA is TGTGCCTGGGTCTGGGACAGGGGATTTAACTATGGCTACACCTTC. Supplemented by reference TRBV30 and TRBJ1-2, the full variable domain reads SQTIHQWPATLVQPVGSPLSLECTVEGTSNPNLYWYRQAAGRGLQLLFYSVGIGQISSEVPQNLSASRPQDRQFILSSKKLLLSDSGFYLCAWVWDRGFNYGYTFGSGTRLTVV.

The gene calls are TRBV12-5 and TRBJ2-2; TRBD2 matches at 14 bases. This CDR3 has 17 residues. Looked up from germline, CDR1 is LGHNT and CDR2 is FRNRAP. The junction had 7 bases not matched to a gene; V was cut back by 5 bases and J by 5 bases. As DNA, the CDR3 is TGTGCTAGTGGTCGGGGCCGGACTAGCGGGAGGACCGGGGAGCTGTTTTTT. Amino acids: CASGRGRTSGRTGELFF. The full variable domain, in which reference TRBV12-5 and TRBJ2-2 provide the parts outside the CDR3, is DARVTQTPRHKVTEMGQEVTMRCQPILGHNTVFWYRQTMMQGLELLAYFRNRAPLDDSGMPKDRFSAEMPDATLATLKIQPSEPRDSAVYFCASGRGRTSGRTGELFFGEGSRLTVL.

With regard to this clone: Relative to the germline gene, one junction end is altered; a read error may explain this. This chain uses TRBV6-6 with TRBJ2-4; TRBD1 aligns across 7 bases. Germline V gives CDR1 MNHNY, CDR2 SVGAGI (reference sequence). The CDR3 is made up of 12 amino acids. The CDR3 spells CASSYAGQAFEF. The CDR3 DNA sequence: TGTGCCAGCAGTTACGCAGGACAGGCGTTTGAGTTC.

The rearrangement joins TRBV9 to TRBJ1-2; weak D call: TRBD1 (6 bases). This CDR3 contains 14 residues. Trimming pared 4 bases from V and 4 bases from J, leaving 14 bases between. Germline loops: CDR1 SGDLS, CDR2 YYNGEE. For the CDR3, the DNA is TGTGCCAGCAGCAAGGACAGCCCGAGCTATGGCTACACCTTC. It codes for CASSKDSPSYGYTF.

This chain links TRBV5-4 with TRBJ1-3; D unclear. Germline lookup yields CDR1 SGHNT and CDR2 YYREEE (reference sequence). This CDR3 is built from 15 residues. V lost 0 bases and J 0 bases, leaving 7 bases between the germline ends. CDR3 bases: TGTGCCAGCAGCTTGGTTACAGCCTCTGGAAACACCATATATTTT. Protein product: CASSLVTASGNTIYF.

The chain combines TRBV11-2 with TRBJ2-2, with 16 nucleotides matching TRBD2. Germline CDR1 is SGHAT and CDR2 is FQNNGV. Trimming took 5 bases from V and 5 from J; bases not matched to a gene: 5. This CDR3 has 17 residues. DNA for the CDR3: TGTGCCAGCAGCGTGGGACTAGCGGGAGGGTGGACCGGGGAGCTGTTTTTT. Protein product: CASSVGLAGGWTGELFF.

The genes are TRBV7-2 and TRBJ2-1; 15 positions match TRBD2. Losses at the gene ends were 8 bases for V and 1 base for J; bases not matched to a gene: 0. The CDR3 spans 15 residues. The germline gives CDR1 SGHTA, CDR2 FQGNSA. In DNA form, the CDR3 reads TGTGCCAGCGGACTAGCGGGAGGGTCCTACAATGAGCAGTTCTTC. Translating gives CASGLAGGSYNEQFF.

This clone was found once. V usage is TRBV4-1 and J usage is TRBJ2-1; 7 bases map to TRBD2. V shed 2 bases, J shed 6 bases, and the junction held 7 bases outside the gene matches. Germline V CDR1 and CDR2: MGHRA, YSYEKL. CDR3 size: 15 residues. The CDR3 bases are TGCGCCAGCAGCCAAACGGGGGGACTGTTCAATGAGCAGTTCTTC. It is translated as CASSQTGGLFNEQFF.

This clone was recorded once. The chain couples TRBV12-3 or TRBV12-4 to TRBJ1-2; no clear D gene. Deletions cut 6 bases from V and 6 bases from J, with 14 bases between. The CDR3 is made up of 13 amino acids. The CDR3 DNA follows: TGTGCCAGCAGCCCGCGGCCAGTAAATGGCTACACCTTC. It specifies CASSPRPVNGYTF.

The chain has TRBV18 and TRBJ2-2; TRBD1 aligns across 11 bases. CDR3 length equals 16 residues. The trim removed 2 bases at V and 6 bases at J, leaving 5 bases unmatched. Germline CDR1 KGHSH, CDR2 LQKENI. CDR3 protein: CASSPSRDRGSGELFF. In nucleotides, the CDR3 is TGTGCCAGCTCACCAAGCCGGGACAGGGGGTCCGGGGAGCTGTTTTTT.